This paragraph covers one TCR beta chain sequence. The data belong to a study of T cell responses to AZD1222 COVID-19 vaccine. Libraries were prepared by immunoSEQ multiplex PCR; TCRdb keeps only in-frame clonotypes and omits some of them. Of 110,000 to 150,000 clones detected, roughly 88% appear once; the ten largest clones hold about 8%. This CDR3 is built from 13 residues. The germline V gene has CDR1 LGHNT and CDR2 FRNRAP. V was pared by 6 bases and J by 0 bases, with 6 bases between. The sequence was obtained from an adult in good health. The input for sequencing was peripheral blood, taken on day 0 of AZD1222 vaccination. The chain joins TRBV12-5 to TRBJ1-3; D not resolved. The CDR3 nucleotides are TGTGCTAGTGGCGGCAACTCTGGAAACACCATATATTTT. It codes for CASGGNSGNTIYF.